This entry is about one TCR beta chain. The antigen remains undetermined. Researchers ran the PCR with 60 Vbeta and 13 Jbeta primers. The assay was immunoSEQ multiplex PCR, and TCRdb's table has in-frame clones only and misses some. The sample has about 230,000 clones, roughly 84% seen once. The sample belongs to a study of cytomegalovirus exposure and HLA in healthy donors. Study context: In an earlier analysis, around 120 million unique TCR beta sequences were found from 150 million to 200 million T cells.

V shed 6 bases and J shed 7 bases, with 21 bases lying between them. CDR3 length: 15 residues. Germline loops: CDR1 PRHDT, CDR2 FYEKMQ (reference sequence). The study, taken as a whole, reports: Among CMV-associated TCR beta chains, most appeared HLA-restricted in a later analysis. Some V segments could not be told apart, so they were left out, TRBV6-2 and TRBV6-3 among them. Listed as cytomegalovirus-associated were roughly 180 TCR beta chains.

The TCR comes from a girl aged 2-10 years in good health and CMV-seronegative. The chain is built from TRBV13 and TRBJ1-1; D perhaps matches TRBD1 (5 bases). Source material: PBMCs. For the CDR3, the DNA is TGTGCCAGCAGGTCCTCCGCGCGGGGGTTGTTTGAAGCTTTCTTT. Translated: CASRSSARGLFEAFF.